The clone carrying this TCR beta chain was detected only a few times. Antigen: not known. The CDR3 runs to 15 residues. V was trimmed by 0 bases and J by 5 bases, leaving 11 bases between them. CDR1 LNHNV and CDR2 YYDKDF come from the germline V gene (reference sequence). Time point specified: neoterminal ileum biopsy at postoperative endoscopy, about 6 months after surgery. Eligibility required adulthood, ileal or ileocolonic Crohn's disease and indicated ileocolonic resection. This record belongs to a study of T cell repertoires in ileal Crohn's disease. General study findings and limits: Active smokers at surgery had more clonal expansions than non-smokers. Sorted CD8 T cells held more high-frequency clones than CD4.

Each sample's TCRB immunosequencing used around 510 nanograms of biopsy DNA. The repertoire was sequenced with immunoSEQ multiplex PCR; TCRdb's copy has only in-frame clones and lacks some. Of over 15,000 clones in the sample, 65% to 80% were seen once. The V gene is TRBV15, the J gene TRBJ2-1; D possibly corresponds to TRBD1 (6 bases). The source of this sequence is an adult with Crohn's disease. Sequences were obtained from ileal tissue. The CDR3, as DNA: TGTGCCACCAGCAGAGATCAGGGGTCGCACAATGAGCAGTTCTTC. Protein sequence: CATSRDQGSHNEQFF.